This T cell receptor (beta chain) came from a study of blood T cell repertoires in COVID-19. Method: immunoSEQ multiplex PCR; TCRdb's copy keeps in-frame clones and lacks some. The sample lists about 180,000 clones; approximately 85% were seen once. The CDR3 runs 16 residues. Looked up from germline, CDR1 is SGHVS and CDR2 is FQNEAQ. Trimming cost V 5 bases and J 6 bases; bases outside gene matches: 9. The clonotype was recovered from a young woman who had recovered from COVID-19. The gene calls are TRBV7-8 and TRBJ2-1, with 11 bases lining up with TRBD2. Specimen: PBMCs or T cells enriched from blood (not recorded which). DNA of the CDR3: TGTGCCAGCAGCGTTCTCACTAGCGGGAGCGGCAATGAGCAGTTCTTC. Residues: CASSVLTSGSGNEQFF.